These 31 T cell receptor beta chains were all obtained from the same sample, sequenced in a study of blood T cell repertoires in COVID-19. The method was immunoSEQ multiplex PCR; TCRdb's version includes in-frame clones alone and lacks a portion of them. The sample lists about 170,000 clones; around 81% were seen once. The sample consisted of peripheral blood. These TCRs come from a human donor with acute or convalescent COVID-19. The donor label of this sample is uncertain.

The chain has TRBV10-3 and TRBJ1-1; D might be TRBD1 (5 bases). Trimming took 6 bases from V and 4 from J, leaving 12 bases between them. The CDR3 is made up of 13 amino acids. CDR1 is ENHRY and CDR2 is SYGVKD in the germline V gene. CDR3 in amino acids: CAIRSGGGTEAFF. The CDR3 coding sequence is TGTGCCATCAGAAGCGGGGGTGGCACTGAAGCTTTCTTT.

The CDR3: CASRTSGHLDTQYF. CDR3 bases: TGTGCCAGCAGAACTAGCGGACACCTAGATACGCAGTATTTT. This chain links TRBV25-1 with TRBJ2-3, with TRBD2 matching over 8 bases. Germline CDR1 and CDR2: MGHDK and SYGVNS. V was clipped by 6 bases and J by 5 bases; unmatched bases: 7. The CDR3 runs to 14 residues. Full variable domain (remainder filled in from reference TRBV25-1 and TRBJ2-3): EADIYQTPRYLVIGTGKKITLECSQTMGHDKMYWYQQDPGMELHLIHYSYGVNSTEKGDLSSESTVSRIRTEHFPLTLESARPSHTSQYLCASRTSGHLDTQYFGPGTRLTVL.

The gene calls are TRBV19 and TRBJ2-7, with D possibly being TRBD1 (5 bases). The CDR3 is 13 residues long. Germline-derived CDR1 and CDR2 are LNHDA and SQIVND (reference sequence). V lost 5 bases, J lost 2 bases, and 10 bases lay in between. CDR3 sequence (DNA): TGTGCCAGTAGTGGCGCAGGGCCCTACGAGCAGTACTTC. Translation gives CASSGAGPYEQYF.

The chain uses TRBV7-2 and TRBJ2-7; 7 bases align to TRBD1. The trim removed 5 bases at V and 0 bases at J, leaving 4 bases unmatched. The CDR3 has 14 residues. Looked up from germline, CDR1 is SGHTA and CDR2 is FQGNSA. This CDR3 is CASSNRGSSYEQYF. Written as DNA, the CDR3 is TGTGCCAGCAGCAACAGGGGTAGCTCCTACGAGCAGTACTTC.

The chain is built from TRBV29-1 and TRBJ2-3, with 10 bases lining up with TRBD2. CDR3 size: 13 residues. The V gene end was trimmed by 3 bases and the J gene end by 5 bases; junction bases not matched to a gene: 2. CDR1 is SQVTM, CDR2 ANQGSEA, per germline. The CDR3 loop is CSVEPSGRDTQYF. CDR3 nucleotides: TGCAGCGTTGAGCCTAGCGGGAGAGATACGCAGTATTTT.

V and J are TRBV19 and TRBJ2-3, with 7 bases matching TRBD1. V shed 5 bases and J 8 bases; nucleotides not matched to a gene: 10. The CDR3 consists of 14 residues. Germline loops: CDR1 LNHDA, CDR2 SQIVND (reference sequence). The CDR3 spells CASSPGTALFTQYF. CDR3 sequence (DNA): TGTGCCAGTAGTCCTGGGACAGCATTATTTACGCAGTATTTT.

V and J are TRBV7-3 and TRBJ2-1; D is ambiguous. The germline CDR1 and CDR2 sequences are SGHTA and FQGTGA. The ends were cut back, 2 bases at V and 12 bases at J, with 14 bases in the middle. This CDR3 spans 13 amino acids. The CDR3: CASSLDWAGRQFF. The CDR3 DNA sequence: TGTGCCAGCAGCTTAGATTGGGCCGGAAGGCAGTTCTTC.

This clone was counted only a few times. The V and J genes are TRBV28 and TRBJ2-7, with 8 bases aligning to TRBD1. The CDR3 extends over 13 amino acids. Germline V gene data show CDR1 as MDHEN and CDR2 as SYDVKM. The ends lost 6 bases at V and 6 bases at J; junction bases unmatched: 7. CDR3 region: CASRTGVQGEQYF. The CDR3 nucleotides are TGTGCCAGCAGGACAGGGGTTCAGGGCGAGCAGTACTTC.

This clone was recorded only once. CDR3 DNA: TGTGCCAGCAGCGTAGAGGCCCGTGAGGTCTACGAGCAGTACTTC. Amino acids: CASSVEAREVYEQYF. The chain carries TRBV9 and TRBJ2-7; D ambiguous. The germline gives CDR1 SGDLS, CDR2 YYNGEE. The CDR3 consists of 15 residues. Trimming took 0 bases from V and 3 from J, leaving 13 bases between them.

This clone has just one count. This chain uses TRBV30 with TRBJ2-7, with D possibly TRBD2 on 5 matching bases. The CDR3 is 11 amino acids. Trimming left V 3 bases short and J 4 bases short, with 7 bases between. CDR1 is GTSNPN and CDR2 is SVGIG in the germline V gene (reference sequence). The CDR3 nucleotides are TGTGCCTGGAGCGAGGGATACGAGCAGTACTTC. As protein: CAWSEGYEQYF.

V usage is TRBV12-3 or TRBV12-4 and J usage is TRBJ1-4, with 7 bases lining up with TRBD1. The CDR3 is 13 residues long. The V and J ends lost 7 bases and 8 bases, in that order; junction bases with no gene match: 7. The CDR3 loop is CASTTGLREKLFF. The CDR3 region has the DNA TGTGCCAGCACGACAGGGTTAAGGGAAAAACTGTTTTTT.

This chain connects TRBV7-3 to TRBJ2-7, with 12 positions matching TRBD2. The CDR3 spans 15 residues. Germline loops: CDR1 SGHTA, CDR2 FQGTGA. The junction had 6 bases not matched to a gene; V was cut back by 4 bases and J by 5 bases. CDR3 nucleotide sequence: TGTGCCAGCAGCTCACGGACTAGCGGGACCCACGAGCAGTACTTC. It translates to CASSSRTSGTHEQYF. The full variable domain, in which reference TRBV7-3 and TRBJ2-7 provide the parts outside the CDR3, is GAGVSQTPSNKVTEKGKYVELRCDPISGHTALYWYRQSLGQGPEFLIYFQGTGAADDSGLPNDRFFAVRPEGSVSTLKIQRTERGDSAVYLCASSSRTSGTHEQYFGPGTRLTVT.

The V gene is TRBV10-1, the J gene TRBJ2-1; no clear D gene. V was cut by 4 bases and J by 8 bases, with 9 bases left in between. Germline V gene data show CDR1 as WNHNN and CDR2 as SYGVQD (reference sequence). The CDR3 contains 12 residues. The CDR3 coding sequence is TGCGCCAGCAGTGTGAGGCCACATGAGCAGTTCTTC. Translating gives CASSVRPHEQFF.

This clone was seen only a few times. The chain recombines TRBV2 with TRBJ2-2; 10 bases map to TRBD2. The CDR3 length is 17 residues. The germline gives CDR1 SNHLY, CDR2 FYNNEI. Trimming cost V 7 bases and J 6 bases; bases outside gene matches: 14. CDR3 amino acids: CASISEQRTSGSGELFF. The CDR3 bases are TGTGCCAGCATATCGGAACAAAGGACTAGCGGTTCCGGGGAGCTGTTTTTT. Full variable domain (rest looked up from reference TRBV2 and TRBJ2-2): EPEVTQTPSHQVTQMGQEVILRCVPISNHLYFYWYRQILGQKVEFLVSFYNNEISEKSEIFDDQFSVERPDGSNFTLKIRSTKLEDSAMYFCASISEQRTSGSGELFFGEGSRLTVL.

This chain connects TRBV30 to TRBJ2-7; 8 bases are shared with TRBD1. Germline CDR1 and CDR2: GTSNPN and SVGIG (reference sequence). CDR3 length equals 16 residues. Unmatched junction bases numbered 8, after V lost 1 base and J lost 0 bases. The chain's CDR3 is CAWSARRDRISYEQYF. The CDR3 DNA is TGTGCCTGGAGTGCCAGAAGGGACAGGATCTCCTACGAGCAGTACTTC.

Here the CDR3 DNA reads TGCGCCAGCAGCCCGGGGACAGGGAAAGAAAAACTGTTTTTT. It specifies CASSPGTGKEKLFF. The chain joins TRBV5-1 to TRBJ1-4; 9 nucleotides line up with TRBD1. Per germline, CDR1 SGHRS and CDR2 YFSETQ. This CDR3 contains 14 residues. The trim removed 4 bases at V and 8 bases at J, leaving 6 bases unmatched.

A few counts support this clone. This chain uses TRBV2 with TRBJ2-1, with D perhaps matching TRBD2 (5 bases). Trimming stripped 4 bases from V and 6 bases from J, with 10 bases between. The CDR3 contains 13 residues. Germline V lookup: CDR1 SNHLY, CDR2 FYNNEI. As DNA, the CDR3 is TGTGCCAGCAGTGTTAGCGTCCTCAATGAGCAGTTCTTC. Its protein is CASSVSVLNEQFF.

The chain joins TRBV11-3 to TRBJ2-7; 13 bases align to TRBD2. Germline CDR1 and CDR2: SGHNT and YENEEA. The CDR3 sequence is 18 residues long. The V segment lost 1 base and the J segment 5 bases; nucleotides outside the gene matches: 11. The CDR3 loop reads CASSLVGGLAGDLDEQYF. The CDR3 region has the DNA TGTGCCAGCAGCTTAGTCGGCGGACTAGCGGGAGATCTCGACGAGCAGTACTTC.

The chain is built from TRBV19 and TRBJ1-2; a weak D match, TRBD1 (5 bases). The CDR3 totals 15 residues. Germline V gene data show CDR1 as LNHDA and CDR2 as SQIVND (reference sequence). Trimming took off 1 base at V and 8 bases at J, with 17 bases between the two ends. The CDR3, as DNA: TGTGCCAGTAGTATAGTTAACCAGGGAAGATGGGGCTACACCTTC. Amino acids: CASSIVNQGRWGYTF.

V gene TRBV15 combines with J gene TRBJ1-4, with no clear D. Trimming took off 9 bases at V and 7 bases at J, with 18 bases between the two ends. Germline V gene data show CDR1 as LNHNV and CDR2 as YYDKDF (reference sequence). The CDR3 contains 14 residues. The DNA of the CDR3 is TGTGCCACGTTTGTAGGAGGGAAAGGTGAAAAACTGTTTTTT. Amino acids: CATFVGGKGEKLFF.

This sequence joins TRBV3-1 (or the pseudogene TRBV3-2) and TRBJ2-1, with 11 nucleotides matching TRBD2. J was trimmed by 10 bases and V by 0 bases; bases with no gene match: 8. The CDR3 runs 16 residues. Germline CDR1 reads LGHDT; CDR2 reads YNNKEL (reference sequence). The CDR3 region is CASSQDTSGRSREQFF. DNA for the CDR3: TGTGCCAGCAGCCAAGATACTAGCGGGAGATCAAGGGAGCAGTTCTTC.

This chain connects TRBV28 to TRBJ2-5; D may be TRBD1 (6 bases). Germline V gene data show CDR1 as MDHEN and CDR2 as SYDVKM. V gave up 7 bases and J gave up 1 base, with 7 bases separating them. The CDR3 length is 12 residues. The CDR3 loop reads CASMDSQETQYF. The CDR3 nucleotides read TGTGCCAGCATGGACAGCCAAGAGACCCAGTACTTC.

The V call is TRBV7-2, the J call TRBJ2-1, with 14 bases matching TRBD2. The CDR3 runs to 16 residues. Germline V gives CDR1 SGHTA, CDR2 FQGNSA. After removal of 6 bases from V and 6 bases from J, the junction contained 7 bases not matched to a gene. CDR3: CASRRTGLAGVNEQFF. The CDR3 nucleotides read TGTGCCAGCAGGCGAACGGGACTAGCGGGAGTCAATGAGCAGTTCTTC.

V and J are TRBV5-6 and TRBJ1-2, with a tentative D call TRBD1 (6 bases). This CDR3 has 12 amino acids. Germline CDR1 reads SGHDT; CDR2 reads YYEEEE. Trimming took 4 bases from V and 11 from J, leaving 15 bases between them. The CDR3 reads CASSLSQGQYTF. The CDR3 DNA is TGTGCCAGCAGCCTTTCACAGGGCCAGTACACCTTC.

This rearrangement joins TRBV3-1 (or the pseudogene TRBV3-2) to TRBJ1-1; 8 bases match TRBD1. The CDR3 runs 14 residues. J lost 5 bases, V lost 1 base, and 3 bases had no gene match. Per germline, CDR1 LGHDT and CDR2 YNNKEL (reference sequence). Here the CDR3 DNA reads TGTGCCAGCAGCCAAGGGACAGGGCAAACTGAAGCTTTCTTT. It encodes CASSQGTGQTEAFF.

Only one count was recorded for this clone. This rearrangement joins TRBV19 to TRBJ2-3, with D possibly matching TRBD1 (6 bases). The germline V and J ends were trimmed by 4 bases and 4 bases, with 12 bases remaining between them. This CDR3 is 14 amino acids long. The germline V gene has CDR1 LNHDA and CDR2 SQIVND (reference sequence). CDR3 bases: TGTGCCAGTAGTAACAGGGACGTGCCAGATACGCAGTATTTT. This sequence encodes CASSNRDVPDTQYF.

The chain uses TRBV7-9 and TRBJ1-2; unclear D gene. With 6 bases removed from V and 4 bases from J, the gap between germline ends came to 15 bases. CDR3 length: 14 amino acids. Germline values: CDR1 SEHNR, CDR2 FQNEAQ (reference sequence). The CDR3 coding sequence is TGTGCCAGCAGTCTGACCGCCGCGGGCTATGGCTACACCTTC. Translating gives CASSLTAAGYGYTF.

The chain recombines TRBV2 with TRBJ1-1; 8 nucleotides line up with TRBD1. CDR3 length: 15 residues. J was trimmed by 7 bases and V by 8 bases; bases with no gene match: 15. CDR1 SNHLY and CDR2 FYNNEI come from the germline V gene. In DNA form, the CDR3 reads TGTGCCAGCCGGACTCCTACCGGGACAGGCTTTGAAGCTTTCTTT. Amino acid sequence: CASRTPTGTGFEAFF.

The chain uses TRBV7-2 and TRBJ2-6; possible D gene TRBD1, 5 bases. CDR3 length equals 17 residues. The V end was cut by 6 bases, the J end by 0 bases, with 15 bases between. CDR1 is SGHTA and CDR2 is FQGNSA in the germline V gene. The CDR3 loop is CASSGNRLSSGANVLTF. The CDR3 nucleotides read TGTGCCAGCAGTGGGAACAGGCTTAGCTCTGGGGCCAACGTCCTGACTTTC.

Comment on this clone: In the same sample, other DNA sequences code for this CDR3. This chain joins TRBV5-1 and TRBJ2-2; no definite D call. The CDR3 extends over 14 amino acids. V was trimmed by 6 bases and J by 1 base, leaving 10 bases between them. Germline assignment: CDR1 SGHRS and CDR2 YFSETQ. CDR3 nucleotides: TGCGCCAGCACCCCAGGCCTGAACACCGGGGAGCTGTTTTTT. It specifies CASTPGLNTGELFF.

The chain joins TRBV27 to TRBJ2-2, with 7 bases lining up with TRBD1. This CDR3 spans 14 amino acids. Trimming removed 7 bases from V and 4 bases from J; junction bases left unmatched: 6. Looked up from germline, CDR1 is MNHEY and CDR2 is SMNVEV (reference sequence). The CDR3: CASTRGTATGELFF. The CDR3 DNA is TGTGCCAGCACTAGAGGGACAGCCACCGGGGAGCTGTTTTTT.